Below, 3 T cell receptor beta chains from the same sample are listed, as sequenced in a study of tumor-infiltrating lymphocytes in primary liver carcinoma. The source of the blood RNA was unsorted whole blood, and germline DNA was extracted as well. Total RNA (around 0.45 ug) served as template for TCR beta cDNA synthesis primed by a constant-region primer. A slightly modified ARM-PCR protocol with three nested multiplex PCR rounds produced these TCR beta libraries. A C-beta reverse primer and TRBV1-TRBV30 forward primers served in each of the first two PCR rounds, at 10 cycles apiece. In TCRdb, the multiplex PCR reads were re-called with MiXCR into one record per CDR3 protein. The table has approximately 300,000 distinct CDR3 sequences, over 55% seen once; the top ten hold approximately 9%. Sequenced sample: peripheral blood. The receptors derive from a man aged 40-49 years with primary liver carcinoma and hepatitis B virus infection.

The CDR3 protein is CASSQGDSHSSYEQYF. CDR3 DNA sequence: TGCGCCAGCAGCCAAGGGGATAGCCATAGCTCCTACGAGCAGTACTTC. V and J are TRBV4-1 and TRBJ2-7, with D unresolved. The CDR3 contains 16 residues. V was shortened by 1 base and J by 0 bases, with 13 bases between the two germline ends. Germline-derived CDR1 and CDR2 are MGHRA and YSYEKL.

About this clonotype: The final CDR3 position lacks the conserved phenylalanine or tryptophan, pointing to a likely read error. The V call is TRBV30, the J call TRBJ2-7; D assignment may be TRBD1 or TRBD2 (7 bases each). Trimming took 1 base from V and 3 from J, leaving 16 bases between them. The CDR3 is 15 amino acids. CDR1 GTSNPN and CDR2 SVGIG come from the germline V gene (reference sequence). The CDR3 here is CAWSALRGGGYEQYL. CDR3 DNA: TGTGCCTGGAGTGCGCTCAGGGGGGGGGGCTACGAGCAGTACCTC.

This clonotype was counted many times. The chain employs TRBV7-8 and TRBJ2-1; 13 bases agree with TRBD2. Germline V CDR1 and CDR2: SGHVS, FQNEAQ. Trimming at V came to 4 bases and at J to 4 bases, leaving 7 bases not matched to a gene. This CDR3 is built from 17 residues. CDR3 sequence (DNA): TGTGCCAGCAGCTCAGATAGGGGACTAGCGGGGTACAATGAGCAGTTCTTC. Protein sequence: CASSSDRGLAGYNEQFF. Filled out from reference TRBV7-8 and TRBJ2-1, the complete variable domain reads GAGVSQSPRYKVAKRGQDVALRCDPISGHVSLFWYQQALGQGPEFLTYFQNEAQLDKSGLPSDRFFAERPEGSVSTLKIQRTQQEDSAVYLCASSSDRGLAGYNEQFFGPGTRLTVL.